The 25 T cell receptor beta chains below come from one sample, sequenced in a study of CD8+ T cells in alopecia areata. The authors extracted RNA and reverse transcribed it into cDNA as the sequencing template. Profiling relied on immunoSEQ multiplex PCR, and the TCRdb table lists in-frame clones only, not all of them. The sample contains over 120,000 clones, about 60% of which appear only once. Source: CD4+ T cells sorted from blood, taken at week 0. The receptors originated from a human donor with alopecia areata.

This clone was detected a few times. The chain joins TRBV30 to TRBJ2-4; tentatively, D is TRBD1 or TRBD2 (6 bases each). The V gene lost 3 bases and the J gene lost 0 bases, with 18 bases spanning the gap. In germline, CDR1 is GTSNPN, CDR2 SVGIG (reference sequence). The CDR3 covers 17 residues. The CDR3 DNA reads as TGTGCCTGGAGGCCGGTTTGGGGGGCCAGAGCCAAAAACATTCAGTACTTC. This codes for CAWRPVWGARAKNIQYF.

This clone was detected once. V is TRBV4-1 and J is TRBJ1-1, with D hard to call. V gave up 0 bases and J gave up 8 bases, with 10 bases separating them. This CDR3 region has 13 residues. The V gene's germline CDR1 is MGHRA and CDR2 YSYEKL. The CDR3 sequence: CASSQEEEREAFF. CDR3 DNA sequence: TGCGCCAGCAGCCAAGAGGAGGAGCGAGAAGCTTTCTTT.

The chain carries TRBV15 and TRBJ2-7, with D possibly TRBD2 on 6 matching bases. The V end lost 8 bases, the J end lost 6 bases, and 17 bases lay between the germline ends. This CDR3 spans 13 amino acids. Germline CDR1 LNHNV, CDR2 YYDKDF (reference sequence). CDR3 protein: CATSPGVVGEQYF. The CDR3 region has the DNA TGTGCCACCTCTCCGGGGGTGGTAGGCGAGCAGTACTTC.

V gene TRBV27 combines with J gene TRBJ1-1, with D hard to call. CDR3 length: 14 residues. Germline V gene sequence: CDR1 MNHEY, CDR2 SMNVEV (reference sequence). Trimming left V 6 bases short and J 0 bases short, with 11 bases between. CDR3 nucleotides: TGTGCCAGCAGGTTGACGGAGCTGAACACTGAAGCTTTCTTT. Translated, it gives CASRLTELNTEAFF.

This chain joins TRBV7-9 and TRBJ2-5; D might be TRBD2 (6 bases). The germline V gene has CDR1 SEHNR and CDR2 FQNEAQ (reference sequence). CDR3 length equals 16 residues. Between the trimmed V and J ends, which lost 5 bases and 4 bases, there was a span of 20 bases. The CDR3 coding sequence is TGTGCCAGCAGCCCCCAGGGTCTGACGCGGGGAGAGACCCAGTACTTC. Protein: CASSPQGLTRGETQYF.

This clone was picked up a small number of times. This rearrangement joins TRBV6-1 to TRBJ1-5; D is undetermined. V lost 0 bases and J lost 1, with 4 bases in between. CDR1 is MNHNS and CDR2 is SASEGT in the germline V gene. The CDR3 runs to 14 residues. CDR3 sequence: CASSEAYSNQPQHF. DNA for the CDR3: TGTGCCAGCAGTGAAGCGTACAGCAATCAGCCCCAGCATTTT.

This clone has more than one count but fewer than ten. The chain combines TRBV18 with TRBJ1-6; the D gene is possibly TRBD1 (5 bases). This CDR3 is built from 13 residues. The germline CDR1 and CDR2 sequences are KGHSH and LQKENI. V dropped 6 bases and J dropped 7 bases, with 10 bases sitting between them. For the CDR3, the DNA is TGTGCCAGCTCGTCCGGGGCGAATTCACCCCTCCACTTT. Its translation: CASSSGANSPLHF.

The chain combines TRBV6-1 with TRBJ2-4; 10 bases are shared with TRBD1. CDR1 is MNHNS and CDR2 is SASEGT in the germline V gene. Trimming removed 6 bases from V and 9 bases from J; junction bases left unmatched: 8. The CDR3 extends over 14 amino acids. Written as DNA, the CDR3 is TGTGCCAGCAGGGATGACAGGGGGCCGGGCATTCAGTACTTC. Translated, it gives CASRDDRGPGIQYF.

The V gene is TRBV15, the J gene TRBJ1-2; no definite D call. The germline CDR1 and CDR2 sequences are LNHNV and YYDKDF (reference sequence). V was pared by 0 bases and J by 0 bases, with 11 bases between. This CDR3 spans 16 amino acids. CDR3: CATSRDTALANYGYTF. Here the CDR3 DNA reads TGTGCCACCAGCAGAGATACAGCCCTTGCTAACTATGGCTACACCTTC. The variable domain in full, with the rest retrieved from reference TRBV15 and TRBJ1-2, is DAMVIQNPRYQVTQFGKPVTLSCSQTLNHNVMYWYQQKSSQAPKLLFHYYDKDFNNEADTPDNFQSRRPNTSFCFLDIRSPGLGDTAMYLCATSRDTALANYGYTFGSGTRLTVV.

This sequence joins TRBV6-5 and TRBJ1-1; D not certain. The CDR3 totals 16 residues. Germline lookup yields CDR1 MNHEY and CDR2 SVGAGI. Trimming removed 2 bases from V and 1 base from J, with 14 bases in between. CDR3 amino acids: CASSYGVHRGNTEAFF. The CDR3 bases are TGTGCCAGCAGTTACGGGGTCCACCGGGGGAACACTGAAGCTTTCTTT.

The rearrangement links TRBV7-2 to TRBJ2-5; weak D call: TRBD1 (5 bases). The CDR3 has 14 amino acids. Germline CDR1 SGHTA, CDR2 FQGNSA. The ends were cut back, 2 bases at V and 7 bases at J, with 14 bases in the middle. Written as DNA, the CDR3 is TGTGCCAGCAGCTTAACAGGTTTAGGAACGACCCAGTACTTC. Encoded protein: CASSLTGLGTTQYF.

J is TRBJ2-7 and V is TRBV7-9; the match to TRBD1 covers 9 bases. The germline CDR1 and CDR2 sequences are SEHNR and FQNEAQ (reference sequence). The CDR3 runs 17 residues. V was pared by 0 bases and J by 2 bases, with 8 bases of the junction left unmatched. The chain's CDR3 is CASSLAADGQGPYEQYF. The DNA for the CDR3 is TGTGCCAGCAGCTTAGCGGCGGACGGACAGGGGCCCTACGAGCAGTACTTC.

CDR3 amino acids: CASSVAPGQVHGYTF. Written as DNA, the CDR3 is TGTGCCAGCAGCGTAGCTCCGGGACAGGTTCATGGCTACACCTTC. The rearrangement uses TRBV9 and TRBJ1-2, with 8 nucleotides matching TRBD1. The germline CDR1 and CDR2 sequences are SGDLS and YYNGEE. The V and J ends lost 0 bases and 6 bases, in that order; junction bases with no gene match: 7. The CDR3 contains 15 residues. Filled out from reference TRBV9 and TRBJ1-2, the complete variable domain reads DSGVTQTPKHLITATGQRVTLRCSPRSGDLSVYWYQQSLDQGLQFLIQYYNGEERAKGNILERFSAQQFPDLHSELNLSSLELGDSALYFCASSVAPGQVHGYTFGSGTRLTVV.

The J gene is TRBJ2-7, the V gene TRBV5-1; D is undetermined. Looked up from germline, CDR1 is SGHRS and CDR2 is YFSETQ. V was cut by 1 base and J by 2 bases, with 10 bases left in between. The CDR3 is 14 residues long. CDR3 nucleotides: TGCGCCAGCAGCTTGTCCCTGAAAACCTACGAGCAGTACTTC. Protein product: CASSLSLKTYEQYF.

The rearrangement links TRBV19 to TRBJ2-6; D remains ambiguous. From germline, CDR1 is LNHDA and CDR2 SQIVND (reference sequence). This CDR3 region has 17 residues. Trimming shortened V by 7 bases and J by 0 bases, and 16 bases separated the two germline ends. The CDR3 region has the DNA TGTGCCAGTAATTCGCTAGGACGGATCTCTGGGGCCAACGTCCTGACTTTC. Encoded protein: CASNSLGRISGANVLTF.

The chain carries TRBV29-1 and TRBJ2-7; D unresolved. This CDR3 region has 12 residues. Trimming took off 4 bases at V and 3 bases at J, with 10 bases between the two ends. In germline, CDR1 is SQVTM, CDR2 ANQGSEA. The CDR3 protein is CSVAQQDYEQYF. The CDR3 DNA sequence: TGCAGCGTTGCGCAGCAAGACTACGAGCAGTACTTC.

The rearrangement joins TRBV5-1 to TRBJ1-1; TRBD1 aligns across 8 bases. There are 12 residues in the CDR3. With V trimmed by 5 bases and J by 8 bases, 5 bases remained unmatched. Germline values: CDR1 SGHRS, CDR2 YFSETQ. In DNA form, the CDR3 reads TGCGCCAGCAGGTTAGACAGGGGAGAAGCTTTCTTT. Encoded protein: CASRLDRGEAFF.

J is TRBJ2-5 and V is TRBV5-6; D not resolved. Germline loops: CDR1 SGHDT, CDR2 YYEEEE. The CDR3 totals 13 residues. V gave up 2 bases and J gave up 2 bases, with 7 bases separating them. CDR3 nucleotides: TGTGCCAGCAGCTTTGCGAGACAAGAGACCCAGTACTTC. Translating it yields CASSFARQETQYF.

This chain uses TRBV5-4 with TRBJ2-7, with TRBD1 matching 8 bases. This CDR3 has 14 residues. The germline V gene encodes CDR1 SGHNT and CDR2 YYREEE (reference sequence). V shed 3 bases and J 7 bases; nucleotides not matched to a gene: 9. The CDR3 loop reads CASSYRQGWSEQYF. CDR3 nucleotides: TGTGCCAGCAGCTACCGACAGGGGTGGAGTGAGCAGTACTTC.

The chain combines TRBV6-6 with TRBJ2-3; D may be TRBD2 (7 bases). Germline V gene sequence: CDR1 MNHNY, CDR2 SVGAGI (reference sequence). The CDR3 contains 13 residues. Trimming took 5 bases from V and 5 from J, leaving 11 bases between them. For the CDR3, the DNA is TGTGCCAGCAGTGGCGGGGGCGTAGATACGCAGTATTTT. It codes for CASSGGGVDTQYF.

This clone showed up just once. Other DNA sequences of this sample code for an identical CDR3. The rearrangement links TRBV7-9 to TRBJ2-5; D might be TRBD2 (5 bases). The germline V gene encodes CDR1 SEHNR and CDR2 FQNEAQ (reference sequence). The ends were cut back, 3 bases at V and 3 bases at J, with 8 bases in the middle. There are 13 residues in the CDR3. The CDR3 bases are TGTGCCAGCAGCTTCTGGGGAGAAGAGACCCAGTACTTC. Translation gives CASSFWGEETQYF.

The CDR3 loop is CASSQEIFAPADTQYF. CDR3 nucleotide sequence: TGTGCCAGCAGCCAAGAAATCTTCGCCCCGGCAGATACGCAGTATTTT. The rearrangement joins TRBV14 to TRBJ2-3; D not resolved. The CDR3 loop spans 16 amino acids. Germline loops: CDR1 SGHDN, CDR2 FVKESK. With 0 bases removed from V and 4 bases from J, the gap between germline ends came to 14 bases.

The chain couples TRBV4-3 to TRBJ2-1; D uncertain. The V and J ends lost 0 bases and 5 bases respectively, with 8 bases between them. From germline, CDR1 is LGHNA and CDR2 YSLEER. The CDR3 spans 14 residues. CDR3: CASSQDMRDNEQFF. CDR3 DNA: TGCGCCAGCAGCCAAGATATGAGAGACAATGAGCAGTTCTTC.

This clone has a handful of counts. The V gene is TRBV30, the J gene TRBJ1-4, with D perhaps TRBD1 (6 bases). This CDR3 region has 15 residues. V was cut by 0 bases and J by 5 bases, with 13 bases left in between. Per germline, CDR1 GTSNPN and CDR2 SVGIG (reference sequence). The CDR3 reads CAWSVWSQGNEKLFF. The CDR3 DNA reads as TGTGCCTGGAGTGTATGGAGCCAGGGGAATGAAAAACTGTTTTTT.

The rearrangement uses TRBV25-1 and TRBJ1-2; D ambiguous. This CDR3 is built from 16 residues. Trimming stripped 5 bases from V and 8 bases from J, with 24 bases between. Germline V CDR1 and CDR2: MGHDK, SYGVNS. CDR3 residues: CASSWKRGRGGRGYTF. The CDR3 coding sequence is TGTGCCAGCAGTTGGAAGCGCGGCCGGGGAGGACGGGGCTACACCTTC.